A selection of T cell receptor beta chains follows, all from one sample in a study of shared clonotypes between healthy human individuals. The assay was immunoSEQ multiplex PCR, and TCRdb's table has in-frame clones only and misses some. The table records over a million clones, 70% to 80% of them present only once. Sequenced material: memory CD4+ T cells from PBMCs. These receptors were obtained from a man aged 18-30 years in good health. Some clones in this sample may be carry-over from other donors' samples. The CDR3 runs from the conserved cysteine through the conserved F or W. The order of the fields is D gene, V gene, clone size, J gene, CDR3 protein, CDR3 DNA. D genes are given only for firm matches. Clone size is given for some rows only: seen once, a few or many times, or a class if the clone is expanded.

D gene: TRBD1
V gene: TRBV5-4
clone size: NA
J gene: TRBJ1-2
CDR3 protein: CASSLNRGLWGYTF
CDR3 DNA: TGTGCCAGCAGCTTGAACAGGGGTCTTTGGGGCTACACCTTC

D gene: TRBD1
V gene: TRBV5-1
clone size: NA
J gene: TRBJ2-1
CDR3 protein: CASSFQGAYNEQFF
CDR3 DNA: TGCGCCAGCAGCTTCCAGGGGGCCTACAATGAGCAGTTCTTC

D gene: NA
V gene: TRBV25-1
clone size: once
J gene: TRBJ1-5
CDR3 protein: CASSESGAGNQPQHF
CDR3 DNA: TGTGCCAGCAGTGAATCGGGTGCGGGGAACCAGCCCCAGCATTTT

D gene: NA
V gene: TRBV7-9
clone size: NA
J gene: TRBJ2-5
CDR3 protein: CASSLAGQKGETQYF
CDR3 DNA: TGTGCCAGCAGCTTAGCGGGGCAGAAGGGGGAGACCCAGTACTTC

D gene: NA
V gene: TRBV27
clone size: once
J gene: TRBJ2-1
CDR3 protein: CASSFRSRGYNEQFF
CDR3 DNA: TGTGCCAGCAGTTTCCGCAGCAGGGGCTACAATGAGCAGTTCTTC

D gene: NA
V gene: TRBV5-4
clone size: NA
J gene: TRBJ1-2
CDR3 protein: CASSLGGSYGYTF
CDR3 DNA: TGTGCCAGCAGCCTCGGCGGATCCTATGGCTACACCTTC

D gene: NA
V gene: TRBV4-3
clone size: NA
J gene: TRBJ2-7
CDR3 protein: CASSHDRLKSSYEQYF
CDR3 DNA: TGCGCCAGCAGCCACGACCGGTTGAAAAGCTCCTACGAGCAGTACTTC

D gene: TRBD1
V gene: TRBV4-2
clone size: NA
J gene: TRBJ1-1
CDR3 protein: CASSPDRDGFNTEAFF
CDR3 DNA: TGTGCCAGCAGCCCTGACAGGGATGGATTCAACACTGAAGCTTTCTTT

D gene: NA
V gene: TRBV14
clone size: NA
J gene: TRBJ2-3
CDR3 protein: CASSRGATRSTDTQYF
CDR3 DNA: TGTGCCAGCAGTAGGGGGGCAACTCGAAGCACAGATACGCAGTATTTT

D gene: NA
V gene: TRBV20-1
clone size: NA
J gene: TRBJ2-7
CDR3 protein: CSAPRGYEQYF
CDR3 DNA: TGCAGTGCCCCCCGGGGCTACGAGCAGTACTTC

D gene: TRBD1
V gene: TRBV28
clone size: NA
J gene: TRBJ1-5
CDR3 protein: CASSPSIDRGWSEKPQHF
CDR3 DNA: TGTGCCAGCAGTCCGAGCATTGACAGGGGGTGGTCCGAGAAGCCCCAGCATTTT

D gene: NA
V gene: TRBV4-1
clone size: few
J gene: TRBJ1-3
CDR3 protein: CASRGSSGNTIYF
CDR3 DNA: TGCGCCAGCAGGGGGAGCTCTGGAAACACCATATATTTT

D gene: NA
V gene: TRBV27
clone size: NA
J gene: TRBJ2-3
CDR3 protein: CASSSTRLGKDTQYF
CDR3 DNA: TGTGCCAGCAGTTCGACTCGCCTGGGTAAGGATACGCAGTATTTT

D gene: TRBD1
V gene: TRBV2
clone size: NA
J gene: TRBJ2-1
CDR3 protein: CASRADRENEQFF
CDR3 DNA: TGTGCCAGCAGGGCAGACAGGGAAAATGAGCAGTTCTTC

D gene: NA
V gene: TRBV7-2
clone size: NA
J gene: TRBJ2-1
CDR3 protein: CASSLIRETHEQFF
CDR3 DNA: TGTGCCAGCAGCCTAATACGGGAGACCCATGAGCAGTTCTTC

D gene: TRBD2
V gene: TRBV19
clone size: NA
J gene: TRBJ2-7
CDR3 protein: CASSSPDGVLAGRKYF
CDR3 DNA: TGTGCCAGTAGCTCTCCCGACGGGGTACTAGCGGGAAGAAAGTACTTC

D gene: NA
V gene: TRBV5-1
clone size: NA
J gene: TRBJ1-1
CDR3 protein: CASSLQGRQYNTEAFF
CDR3 DNA: TGCGCCAGCAGCTTGCAGGGCCGACAATATAACACTGAAGCTTTCTTT

D gene: NA
V gene: TRBV9
clone size: NA
J gene: TRBJ2-5
CDR3 protein: CASSPRRGGTQETQYF
CDR3 DNA: TGTGCCAGCAGCCCCCGGAGGGGCGGGACTCAAGAGACCCAGTACTTC

D gene: NA
V gene: TRBV7-2
clone size: NA
J gene: TRBJ1-2
CDR3 protein: CASSFDSYYGYTF
CDR3 DNA: TGTGCCAGCAGCTTTGACAGCTACTATGGCTACACCTTC

D gene: NA
V gene: TRBV2
clone size: NA
J gene: TRBJ1-1
CDR3 protein: CASTGTSGNTEAFF
CDR3 DNA: TGTGCCAGCACAGGGACGTCCGGGAACACTGAAGCTTTCTTT

D gene: NA
V gene: TRBV27
clone size: NA
J gene: TRBJ1-5
CDR3 protein: CASSPQGFSNQPQHF
CDR3 DNA: TGTGCCAGCAGTCCCCAGGGTTTTAGCAATCAGCCCCAGCATTTT

D gene: NA
V gene: TRBV10-3
clone size: NA
J gene: TRBJ1-1
CDR3 protein: CATHSFGGTEAFF
CDR3 DNA: TGTGCCACTCATTCCTTTGGGGGCACTGAAGCTTTCTTT

D gene: NA
V gene: TRBV28
clone size: NA
J gene: TRBJ1-4
CDR3 protein: CASTTTGDGNEKLFF
CDR3 DNA: TGTGCCAGCACCACCACCGGCGATGGTAATGAAAAACTGTTTTTT

D gene: TRBD1
V gene: TRBV6-1
clone size: NA
J gene: TRBJ1-6
CDR3 protein: CASRGQADSPLHF
CDR3 DNA: TGTGCCAGCAGGGGACAGGCTGATTCACCCCTCCACTTT

D gene: NA
V gene: TRBV7-2
clone size: NA
J gene: TRBJ2-2
CDR3 protein: CASSLMVGAGPGELFF
CDR3 DNA: TGTGCCAGCAGCTTAATGGTAGGGGCAGGTCCCGGGGAGCTGTTTTTT

D gene: TRBD1
V gene: TRBV5-1
clone size: NA
J gene: TRBJ2-1
CDR3 protein: CASSSSGDRNNEQFF
CDR3 DNA: TGCGCCAGCAGCTCCTCAGGGGACAGGAACAATGAGCAGTTCTTC

D gene: TRBD2
V gene: TRBV5-5
clone size: NA
J gene: TRBJ2-7
CDR3 protein: CASSLTGTSGKSSYEQYF
CDR3 DNA: TGTGCCAGCAGCCTCACCGGGACTAGCGGGAAGTCCTCCTACGAGCAGTACTTC

D gene: TRBD1
V gene: TRBV30
clone size: few
J gene: TRBJ1-5
CDR3 protein: CAWSSTGGRNQPQHF
CDR3 DNA: TGTGCCTGGAGTTCGACAGGGGGCCGCAATCAGCCCCAGCATTTT

D gene: NA
V gene: TRBV5-1
clone size: NA
J gene: TRBJ1-1
CDR3 protein: CASSFIQGDTEAFF
CDR3 DNA: TGCGCCAGCAGCTTCATACAGGGAGACACTGAAGCTTTCTTT

D gene: NA
V gene: TRBV9
clone size: NA
J gene: TRBJ2-3
CDR3 protein: CASSAPGLYTDTQYF
CDR3 DNA: TGTGCCAGCAGCGCTCCGGGATTGTACACAGATACGCAGTATTTT

D gene: TRBD1
V gene: TRBV28
clone size: NA
J gene: TRBJ2-2
CDR3 protein: CASSRGQGVGELFF
CDR3 DNA: TGTGCCAGCAGTAGGGGACAGGGGGTCGGGGAGCTGTTTTTT

D gene: TRBD2
V gene: TRBV28
clone size: NA
J gene: TRBJ2-2
CDR3 protein: CASSGAGAGGTGELFF
CDR3 DNA: TGTGCCAGCAGTGGAGCGGGAGCCGGAGGAACCGGGGAGCTGTTTTTT

D gene: TRBD2
V gene: TRBV28
clone size: NA
J gene: TRBJ2-2
CDR3 protein: CASRGTSGSAAGELFF
CDR3 DNA: TGTGCCAGCAGAGGGACTAGCGGGAGTGCTGCCGGGGAGCTGTTTTTT

D gene: NA
V gene: TRBV11-2
clone size: NA
J gene: TRBJ2-3
CDR3 protein: CASSLAAGRRDTQYF
CDR3 DNA: TGTGCCAGCAGCTTAGCGGCGGGGAGGAGAGATACGCAGTATTTT

D gene: NA
V gene: TRBV5-1
clone size: NA
J gene: TRBJ2-3
CDR3 protein: CASTTGQGTDTQYF
CDR3 DNA: TGCGCCAGCACCACGGGGCAGGGCACAGATACGCAGTATTTT

D gene: NA
V gene: TRBV11-2
clone size: NA
J gene: TRBJ1-5
CDR3 protein: CASSKTSNQPQHF
CDR3 DNA: TGTGCCAGCAGCAAGACAAGCAATCAGCCCCAGCATTTT

D gene: NA
V gene: TRBV5-6
clone size: NA
J gene: TRBJ1-1
CDR3 protein: CASSLSPPDSHEAFF
CDR3 DNA: TGTGCCAGCAGCTTGAGCCCCCCGGACAGTCATGAAGCTTTCTTT